This entry concerns a single T cell receptor beta chain. This sample was taken from a study of shared clonotypes between healthy human individuals. TCRdb's table, derived via immunoSEQ multiplex PCR, lists solely in-frame clones and lacks some. The top ten clones hold 0.1% to 0.15% of a sample with around 2.3 million clones, approximately 94% of them seen once. The receptor comes from a man younger than 35 in good health. The source material was naive CD4+ T cells sorted from blood. As for subset: CD45RA+ positively selected.

The CDR3 region is CASRGQGFSDGYTF. In DNA form, the CDR3 reads TGTGCCAGCAGGGGACAGGGTTTCTCTGATGGCTACACCTTC. The genes are TRBV2 and TRBJ1-2, with 9 bases fitting TRBD1. Germline V gene lookup returns CDR1 SNHLY and CDR2 FYNNEI. The CDR3 has 14 residues. With 6 bases clipped from V and 6 bases from J, the junction kept 8 bases outside the gene matches.